Described below is a single TCR beta chain sequence and its context. V lost 0 bases and J lost 6; bases outside the gene matches: 3. This CDR3 is built from 14 residues. Per germline, CDR1 LNHNV and CDR2 YYDKDF (reference sequence). In the PCR, 60 Vbeta and 13 Jbeta primers were used. Using immunoSEQ multiplex PCR, the repertoire was profiled, and TCRdb retains in-frame clones only, with some absent. The table records roughly 180,000 clones, about 9.4% of them present only once. The data derive from a study of cytomegalovirus exposure and HLA in healthy donors. Study background: In a previous analysis, more than 90 million unique TCR beta sequences were found from some 180 million T cells.

The source of this sequence is a woman aged 25 to 39 in good health and CMV-seropositive. Sequenced: PBMCs. The V and J genes are TRBV15 and TRBJ1-1; 8 bases fit TRBD1. The CDR3 DNA sequence: TGTGCCACCAGCAGAGATCAGGGGGCCCCTGAAGCTTTCTTT. Protein product: CATSRDQGAPEAFF.